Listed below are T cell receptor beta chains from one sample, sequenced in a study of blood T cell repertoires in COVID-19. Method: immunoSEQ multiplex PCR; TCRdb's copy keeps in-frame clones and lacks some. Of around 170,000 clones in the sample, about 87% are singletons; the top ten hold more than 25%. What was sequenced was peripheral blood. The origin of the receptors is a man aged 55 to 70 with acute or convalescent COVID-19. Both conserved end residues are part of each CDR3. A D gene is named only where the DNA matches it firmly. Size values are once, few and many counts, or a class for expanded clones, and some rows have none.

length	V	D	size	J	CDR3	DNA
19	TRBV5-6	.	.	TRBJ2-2	CASSRLTGGLGRGTGELFF	TGTGCCAGCAGCCGCCTAACGGGGGGCCTTGGCCGGGGCACCGGGGAGCTGTTTTTT
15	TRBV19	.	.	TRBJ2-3	CASSIPGPGGDTQYF	TGTGCCAGTAGTATTCCAGGGCCCGGGGGAGATACGCAGTATTTT
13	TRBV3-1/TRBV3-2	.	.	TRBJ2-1	CASSQAAGNEQFF	TGTGCCAGCAGCCAAGCGGCGGGGAATGAGCAGTTCTTC
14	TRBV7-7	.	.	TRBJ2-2	CASSPAAGVGELFF	TGTGCCAGCAGCCCCGCGGCAGGGGTCGGGGAGCTGTTTTTT
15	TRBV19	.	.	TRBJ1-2	CASSMYGSSNYGYTF	TGTGCCAGTAGTATGTACGGGAGTTCTAACTATGGCTACACCTTC
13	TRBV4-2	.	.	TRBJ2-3	CASSRGSTDTQYF	TGTGCCAGCAGCCGCGGGAGCACAGATACGCAGTATTTT
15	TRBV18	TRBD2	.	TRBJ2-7	CASSHPSGSFAEQYF	TGTGCCAGCTCACACCCTAGCGGGAGCTTTGCCGAGCAGTACTTC
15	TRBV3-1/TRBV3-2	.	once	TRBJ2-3	CASRPIAASGDTQYF	TGTGCCAGCAGACCGATAGCGGCCTCGGGAGATACGCAGTATTTT
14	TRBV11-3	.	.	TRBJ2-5	CASSLNLQEETQYF	TGTGCCAGCAGCTTAAATTTGCAGGAAGAGACCCAGTACTTC
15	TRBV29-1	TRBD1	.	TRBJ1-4	CSALGDREGLEKLFF	TGCAGCGCCTTAGGGGACAGGGAGGGCCTTGAAAAACTGTTTTTT
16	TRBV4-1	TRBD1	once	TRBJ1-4	CASSLGQGGPNEKLFF	TGCGCCAGCAGCCTCGGACAGGGTGGGCCTAATGAAAAACTGTTTTTT
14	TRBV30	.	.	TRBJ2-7	CAWSLTRDSYEQYF	TGTGCCTGGAGTCTTACTAGAGATTCCTACGAGCAGTACTTC
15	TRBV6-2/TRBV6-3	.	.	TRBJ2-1	CASSGPDPGRGEQFF	TGTGCCAGCAGTGGTCCGGACCCCGGAAGGGGTGAGCAGTTCTTC
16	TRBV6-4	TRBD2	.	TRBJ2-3	CASSLQREVGTDTQYF	TGTGCCAGCAGTTTACAGCGGGAGGTCGGGACAGATACGCAGTATTTT
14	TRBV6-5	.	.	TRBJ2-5	CASSYSTAQETQYF	TGTGCCAGCAGTTACTCGACAGCCCAAGAGACCCAGTACTTC
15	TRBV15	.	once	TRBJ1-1	CATSFRGRWDTEAFF	TGTGCCACCAGCTTCCGAGGGCGGTGGGACACTGAAGCTTTCTTT
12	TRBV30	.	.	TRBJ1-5	CAWSVQGGPQHF	TGTGCCTGGAGTGTACAAGGGGGACCCCAGCATTTT
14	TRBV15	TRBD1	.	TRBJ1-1	CAASTGGKVTEAFF	TGTGCCGCTTCTACAGGGGGCAAGGTCACTGAAGCTTTCTTT
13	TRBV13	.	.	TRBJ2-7	CASSFQGDLVQYF	TGTGCCAGCAGCTTTCAGGGGGACTTAGTGCAGTACTTC
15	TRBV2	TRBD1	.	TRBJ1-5	CASMEGQGWDQPQHF	TGTGCCAGCATGGAAGGACAGGGCTGGGATCAGCCCCAGCATTTT
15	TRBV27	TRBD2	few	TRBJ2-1	CASSSGTSGNNEQFF	TGTGCCAGCAGCTCCGGGACTAGCGGGAACAATGAGCAGTTCTTC
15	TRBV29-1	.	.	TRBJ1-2	CSVGPPGRPESGYTF	TGCAGCGTTGGGCCCCCCGGGAGGCCCGAGTCGGGCTACACCTTC
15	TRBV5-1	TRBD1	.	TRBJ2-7	CASSLGGTGSYEQYF	TGCGCCAGCAGCTTGGGCGGGACAGGGTCCTACGAGCAGTACTTC
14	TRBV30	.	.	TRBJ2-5	CAWSKQGLQETQYF	TGTGCCTGGAGTAAACAGGGTCTCCAAGAGACCCAGTACTTC
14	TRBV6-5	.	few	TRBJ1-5	CASTYRLGAQPQHF	TGTGCCAGCACGTACAGGTTGGGTGCTCAGCCCCAGCATTTT
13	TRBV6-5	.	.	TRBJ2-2	CASSGGGGGELFF	TGTGCCAGCAGCGGAGGGGGCGGCGGGGAGCTGTTTTTT
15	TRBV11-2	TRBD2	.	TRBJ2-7	CASSTWTSGRREQYF	TGTGCCAGCAGCACCTGGACTAGCGGGAGGAGAGAGCAGTACTTC
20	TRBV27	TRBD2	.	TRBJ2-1	CASSILTETLAGGPYNEQFF	TGTGCCAGCAGTATTTTAACTGAAACACTAGCGGGAGGGCCGTACAATGAGCAGTTCTTC
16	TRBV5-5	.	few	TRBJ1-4	CASSLGTQLRNEKLFF	TGTGCCAGCAGCTTAGGGACACAGCTAAGGAATGAAAAACTGTTTTTT
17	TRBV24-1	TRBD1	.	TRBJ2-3	CATSDLGTGQSTDTQYF	TGTGCCACCAGTGATTTGGGGACAGGCCAAAGCACAGATACGCAGTATTTT
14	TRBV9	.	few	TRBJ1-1	CASSVAGGHTEAFF	TGTGCCAGCAGCGTAGCTGGAGGGCATACTGAAGCTTTCTTT
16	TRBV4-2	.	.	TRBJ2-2	CASSQGNRANTGELFF	TGTGCCAGCAGCCAGGGGAACAGGGCGAACACCGGGGAGCTGTTTTTT
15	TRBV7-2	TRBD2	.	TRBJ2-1	CASSSTVTSIPEQFF	TGTGCCAGCAGCTCGACGGTGACTAGCATCCCTGAGCAGTTCTTC
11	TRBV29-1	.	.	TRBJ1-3	CSAGVQDTIYF	TGCAGCGCGGGTGTGCAGGACACCATATATTTT
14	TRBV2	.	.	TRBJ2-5	CATTQQASQETQYF	TGTGCCACTACCCAACAGGCGAGCCAAGAGACCCAGTACTTC